The T cell receptor beta chain described here comes from a study of CD8 T cells in Susac syndrome (dated by TCRdb to 2018 to 2020). Regarding the study in general: The study used repertoire sequencing to test whether antigen drove CD8+ T cell activation and differentiation in Susac syndrome. Clonality of the CD8+ T cell repertoire was compared between around 13 healthy donors, about 14 Susac syndrome patients and under 16 multiple sclerosis patients.

Details on this clonotype: Its cognate antigen has yet to be identified. No clone much larger than this one lies a single base away; base qualities are absent.

RNA was extracted with the RNeasy kit and about 0.5 to 1 ug was reverse transcribed using random hexamers. The immunoSEQ multiplex PCR assay, covering 54 Vbeta and 13 Jbeta segments, was used to amplify TCR beta CDR3 regions. PCR amplification bias was corrected using a synthetic template baseline for primer optimization and computational correction. Per the source publication's procedure: Reads were annotated to V, D and J genes according to IMGT and were analyzed with immunoSEQ Analyzer, with only productive sequences retained. To calculate clonality, Shannon entropy was normalized by log2 of the number of productive unique sequences and then subtracted from one. For each patient and control, public and private clones were evaluated within the 100 most prevalent clones. Clones were defined as Susac-specific when absent from the healthy and MS cohorts, from fewer than 1,200 published viral clones and from other ImmuneACCESS disease sequences. TCRdb trimmed public reads at Q25 via fastp, called clones via MiXCR and kept in-frame beta chains. Here each entry gathers all rows of one CDR3 protein and keeps the most common genes and DNA. TCRdb's processing, not the authors' own work, is the source of the V and J calls. Recorded for this sample are approximately 200,000 distinct CDR3 sequences; approximately 90% of them occurred a single time. The ten largest clones take up over 0.1% of the sample.

The full study reports these points: The number of individuals in the TCR sequencing and HLA analysis was acknowledged as relatively small.

The junction carries 11 bases between V and J, which are trimmed by 1 base and 8 bases respectively. As encoded in the germline V gene, CDR1 is SGHTA while CDR2 is FQGNSA. Counted from cysteine to phenylalanine, this CDR3 has 13 amino acids. Of the read, only the CDR3 DNA is kept; its 39 bases are in frame from base 1. Peripheral blood CD8+ and CD4+ T cells from healthy donors, Susac syndrome patients and multiple sclerosis patients were profiled by high-throughput TCR beta sequencing. Multiple sclerosis controls were treatment-naive patients with stable or active relapsing-remitting disease fulfilling revised McDonald criteria. Bulk CD8+ and CD4+ T cells were purified magnetically by negative isolation, whereas CD8+ TEMRA cells were enriched by FACS. Blood was drawn into EDTA tubes, processed within 24 hours, and PBMCs were isolated by density gradient centrifugation. PBMCs intended for TCR sequencing were cryopreserved in liquid nitrogen and thawed later in a water bath at 37 degrees C. A purity of at least 90% was achieved for sorted or isolated CD4+, CD8+ and CD8+ TEMRA cells.

Sequenced sample: CD8+ T cells from PBMCs. The source is a human donor with multiple sclerosis. This sequence uses TRBV7-2 and TRBJ1-2, with no reliable assignment of the D segment. The DNA is TGTGCCAGCAGCTTAGGATGGGGTAGAGGCTACACCTTC. Translated, it gives CASSLGWGRGYTF.